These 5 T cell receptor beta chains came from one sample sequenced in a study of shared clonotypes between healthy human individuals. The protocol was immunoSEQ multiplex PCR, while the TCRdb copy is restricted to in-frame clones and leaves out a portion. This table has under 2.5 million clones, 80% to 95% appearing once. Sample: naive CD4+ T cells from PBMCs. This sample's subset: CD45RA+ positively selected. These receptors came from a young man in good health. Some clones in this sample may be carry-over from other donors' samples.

In DNA, the CDR3 is TGTGCCAGCAGCTTAGTCGGCGGGACAACCTACAATGAGCAGTTCTTC. This gives the protein CASSLVGGTTYNEQFF. The chain links TRBV7-2 to TRBJ2-1; the D call may be TRBD1 or TRBD2 (6 bases each). The CDR3 totals 16 residues. Trimming removed 1 base at V and 2 bases at J, with 12 bases between. Germline CDR1 reads SGHTA; CDR2 reads FQGNSA.

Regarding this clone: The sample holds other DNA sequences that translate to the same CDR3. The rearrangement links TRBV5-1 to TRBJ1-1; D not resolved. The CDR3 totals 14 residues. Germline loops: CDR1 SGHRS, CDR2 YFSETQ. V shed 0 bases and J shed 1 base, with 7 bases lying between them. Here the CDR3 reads CASSLGLRNTEAFF. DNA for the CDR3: TGCGCCAGCAGCTTGGGACTCCGGAACACTGAAGCTTTCTTT.

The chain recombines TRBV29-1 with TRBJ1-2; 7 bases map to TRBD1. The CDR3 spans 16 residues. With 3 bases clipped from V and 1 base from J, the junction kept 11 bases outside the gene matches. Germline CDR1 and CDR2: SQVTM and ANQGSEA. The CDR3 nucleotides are TGCAGCGTTGATAAATCGGAGGGGGCGAATAACTATGGCTACACCTTC. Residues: CSVDKSEGANNYGYTF.

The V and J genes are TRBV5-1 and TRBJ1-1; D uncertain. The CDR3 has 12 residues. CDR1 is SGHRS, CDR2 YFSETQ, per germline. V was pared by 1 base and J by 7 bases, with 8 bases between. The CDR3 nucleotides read TGCGCCAGCAGCTTGTTTGGAGTTGAAGCTTTCTTT. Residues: CASSLFGVEAFF.

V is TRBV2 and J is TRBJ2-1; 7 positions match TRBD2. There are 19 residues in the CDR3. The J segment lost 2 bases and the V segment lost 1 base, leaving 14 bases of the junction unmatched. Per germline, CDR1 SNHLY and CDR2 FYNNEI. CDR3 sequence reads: CASSEVFWSERGPYNEQFF. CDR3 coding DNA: TGTGCCAGCAGTGAAGTCTTTTGGTCGGAGCGGGGACCCTACAATGAGCAGTTCTTC.